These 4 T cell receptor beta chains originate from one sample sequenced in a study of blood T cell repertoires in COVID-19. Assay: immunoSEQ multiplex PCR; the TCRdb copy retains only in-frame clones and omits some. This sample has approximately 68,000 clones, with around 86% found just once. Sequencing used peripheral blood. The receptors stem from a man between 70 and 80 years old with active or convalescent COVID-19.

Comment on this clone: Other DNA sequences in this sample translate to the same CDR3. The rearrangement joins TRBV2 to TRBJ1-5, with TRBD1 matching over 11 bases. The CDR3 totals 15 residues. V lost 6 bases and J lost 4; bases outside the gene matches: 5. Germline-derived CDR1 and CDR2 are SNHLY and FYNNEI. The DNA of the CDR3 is TGTGCCAGCAGACCCGGGACAGGGGGTAATCAGCCCCAGCATTTT. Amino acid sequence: CASRPGTGGNQPQHF.

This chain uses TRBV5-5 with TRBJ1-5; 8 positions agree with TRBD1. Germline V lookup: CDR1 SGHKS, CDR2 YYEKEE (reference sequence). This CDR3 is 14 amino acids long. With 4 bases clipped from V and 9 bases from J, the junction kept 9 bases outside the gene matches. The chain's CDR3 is CASSPDRVYGPQHF. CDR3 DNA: TGTGCCAGCAGCCCGGACAGGGTTTACGGGCCCCAGCATTTT.

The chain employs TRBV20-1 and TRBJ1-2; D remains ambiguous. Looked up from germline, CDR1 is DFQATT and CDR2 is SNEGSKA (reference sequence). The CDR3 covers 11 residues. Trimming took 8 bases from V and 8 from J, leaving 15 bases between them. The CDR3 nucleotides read TGCAGTACACCAAGCGAGGGCGGCTACACCTTC. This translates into CSTPSEGGYTF.

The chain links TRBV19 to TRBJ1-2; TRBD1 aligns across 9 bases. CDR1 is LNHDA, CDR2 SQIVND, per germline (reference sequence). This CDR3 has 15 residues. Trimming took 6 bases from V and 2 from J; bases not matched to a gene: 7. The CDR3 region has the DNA TGTGCCAGTAGCCAAGGACAGGGGCGGAACTATGGCTACACCTTC. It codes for CASSQGQGRNYGYTF.